One sample yielded the 12 T cell receptor beta chains listed below, sequenced in a study of blood T cell repertoires in COVID-19. Clones were read by immunoSEQ multiplex PCR, and TCRdb kept only the in-frame ones, dropping some. Of about 92,000 clones in the sample, 60% to 85% were seen once. The sequencing sample was made of peripheral blood. Source of these receptors: a man aged 45-60 years who had recovered from COVID-19.

The V call is TRBV18, the J call TRBJ1-1; perhaps TRBD1 as D (5 bases). Trimming took 9 bases from V and 7 from J, leaving 24 bases between them. Germline CDR1 and CDR2: KGHSH and LQKENI. The CDR3 is made up of 15 amino acids. CDR3 amino acids: CASSGGGPSLVEAFF. The CDR3 DNA is TGTGCCAGTTCCGGGGGTGGACCCTCACTGGTTGAAGCTTTCTTT.

This clone was counted at least ten times. The genes are TRBV6-2 or TRBV6-3 and TRBJ2-2; a weak D match, TRBD1 (5 bases). Germline V CDR1 and CDR2: MNHEY, SVGEGT. Trimming removed 0 bases from V and 3 bases from J, with 5 bases in between. The CDR3 is 14 amino acids. CDR3 in DNA: TGTGCCAGCAGTTACTCGACAGACACCGGGGAGCTGTTTTTT. Encoded protein: CASSYSTDTGELFF.

The rearrangement joins TRBV5-6 to TRBJ1-5; TRBD1 matches 8 bases. CDR1 and CDR2 (germline): SGHDT, YYEEEE. The CDR3 consists of 16 residues. V shed 4 bases, J shed 2 bases, and the junction held 8 bases outside the gene matches. CDR3 sequence reads: CASSPGDRRRNQPQHF. The CDR3 DNA is TGTGCCAGCAGCCCCGGGGACAGGCGACGCAATCAGCCCCAGCATTTT.

The chain links TRBV9 to TRBJ2-1; the D gene is possibly TRBD2 (5 bases). V dropped 4 bases and J dropped 0 bases, with 8 bases sitting between them. The CDR3 totals 14 residues. The V gene's germline CDR1 is SGDLS and CDR2 YYNGEE. CDR3 DNA: TGTGCCAGCAGCTTAGCGAGCTCCTACAATGAGCAGTTCTTC. This encodes CASSLASSYNEQFF.

J is TRBJ2-2 and V is TRBV6-5; maybe TRBD1 (5 bases). Per germline, CDR1 MNHEY and CDR2 SVGAGI. This CDR3 is built from 15 residues. V was trimmed by 9 bases and J by 2 bases, leaving 16 bases between them. The CDR3 DNA sequence: TGTGCCAGTTTTAGGGCAGGGTCCAACACCGGGGAGCTGTTTTTT. This translates into CASFRAGSNTGELFF.

This clone was found once. The chain combines TRBV7-7 with TRBJ1-5; D is ambiguous. Germline V gene lookup returns CDR1 SSHAT and CDR2 FNYEAQ (reference sequence). Trimming left V 1 base short and J 3 bases short, with 22 bases between. The CDR3 is 19 residues long. The CDR3 region has the DNA TGTGCCAGCAGCTTAGATGGTGACAAACTCCCTCTCGTCAATCAGCCCCAGCATTTT. Protein product: CASSLDGDKLPLVNQPQHF.

The chain combines TRBV27 with TRBJ1-1; D ambiguous. The CDR3 contains 10 residues. V lost 8 bases, J lost 3 bases, and 4 bases lay in between. Germline CDR1 reads MNHEY; CDR2 reads SMNVEV (reference sequence). In DNA, the CDR3 is TGTGCCAGCTCTTACACTGAAGCTTTCTTT. Encoded protein: CASSYTEAFF.

The V and J genes are TRBV5-6 and TRBJ1-6; weak D call: TRBD1 (5 bases). The CDR3 contains 17 residues. Germline CDR1 reads SGHDT; CDR2 reads YYEEEE. V was cut by 4 bases and J by 5 bases, with 19 bases left in between. The CDR3 here is CASSRGTVVINNSPLHF. CDR3 nucleotide sequence: TGTGCCAGCAGCCGCGGGACGGTGGTAATTAATAATTCACCCCTCCACTTT. Full variable domain (outside the CDR3, taken from reference TRBV5-6 and TRBJ1-6): DAGVTQSPTHLIKTRGQQVTLRCSPKSGHDTVSWYQQALGQGPQFIFQYYEEEERQRGNFPDRFSGHQFPNYSSELNVNALLLGDSALYLCASSRGTVVINNSPLHFGNGTRLTVT.

The gene calls are TRBV29-1 and TRBJ1-5, with D maybe TRBD1 (5 bases). The CDR3 contains 13 residues. Per the germline V gene, CDR1 is SQVTM and CDR2 is ANQGSEA. Trimming pared 7 bases from V and 1 base from J, leaving 11 bases between. CDR3 region: CSAGGSSNQPQHF. In nucleotides, the CDR3 is TGCAGCGCCGGGGGGTCGAGCAATCAGCCCCAGCATTTT.

The chain combines TRBV6-1 with TRBJ1-2; TRBD1 matches 9 bases. Losses at the gene ends were 6 bases for V and 5 bases for J; bases not matched to a gene: 7. From germline, CDR1 is MNHNS and CDR2 SASEGT. The CDR3 length is 14 residues. The CDR3 reads CASSPQGAGYGYTF. The CDR3 DNA follows: TGTGCCAGCAGCCCACAGGGGGCTGGGTATGGCTACACCTTC.

This chain uses TRBV21-1 with TRBJ1-2; TRBD1, the D gene given by the table, was not confirmed from the DNA. TRBV21-1 is labeled a pseudogene. The CDR3 sequence is 16 residues long. As DNA, the CDR3 is TGTGCCAGCAGCAAAGGCCAGGGCGGTGATGGGTATGGCTACACCTTC. It specifies CASSKGQGGDGYGYTF.

The chain is built from TRBV19 and TRBJ2-7; D might be TRBD1 (5 bases). V was trimmed by 4 bases and J by 2 bases, leaving 12 bases between them. The CDR3 spans 14 residues. In germline, CDR1 is LNHDA, CDR2 SQIVND (reference sequence). The CDR3 nucleotides are TGTGCCAGTAGTAATGACAGAAATGCCTACGAGCAGTACTTC. Translating it yields CASSNDRNAYEQYF.